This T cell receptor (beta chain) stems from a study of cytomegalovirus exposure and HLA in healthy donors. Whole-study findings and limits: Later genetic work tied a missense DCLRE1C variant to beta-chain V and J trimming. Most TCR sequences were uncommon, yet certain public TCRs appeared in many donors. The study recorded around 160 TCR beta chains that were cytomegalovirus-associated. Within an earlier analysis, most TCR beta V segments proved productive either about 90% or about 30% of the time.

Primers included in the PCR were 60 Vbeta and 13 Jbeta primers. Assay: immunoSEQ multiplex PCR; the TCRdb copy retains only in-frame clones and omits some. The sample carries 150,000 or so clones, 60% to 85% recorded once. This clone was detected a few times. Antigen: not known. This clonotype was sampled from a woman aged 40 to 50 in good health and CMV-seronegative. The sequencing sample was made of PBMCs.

The CDR3 bases are TGTGCCACCAGCAGAGAAGGTCCCGGGACAGGGGGCCAAGAGACCCAGTACTTC. Its translation: CATSREGPGTGGQETQYF. V gene TRBV15 combines with J gene TRBJ2-5, with 11 bases matching TRBD1. V lost 0 bases, J lost 1 base, and 7 bases stayed unmatched. The CDR3 spans 18 residues. The germline gives CDR1 LNHNV, CDR2 YYDKDF (reference sequence).